This section outlines one T cell receptor beta chain sequence together with its context. Its antigen has not been determined. No much larger clonotype is one base removed from it; base qualities were not supplied. Per the germline V gene, SGHTA is the CDR1 and FQGNSA is the CDR2. Measured from the cysteine to the phenylalanine, the CDR3 is 13 residues long. CDR3 DNA is the only sequence kept; it has 39 bases, read in frame from the first base. V lost 1 base and J lost 3 bases; the stretch between them is 4 bases long. The data belong to a study of blood T cell repertoires in COVID-19 (TCRdb year 2020). Study-wide context: Samples covering the acute and convalescent phases of COVID-19 were provided by collaborators in the United States, Italy and Spain. The repertoires were released in a freely available public database meant as a resource for research on the immune response to SARS-CoV-2. Where available, HLA class I and class II types were taken from metadata supplied by the sample provider and were not determined by assay-based typing. The dataset comprised deeply sampled blood TCRbeta repertoires from subjects exposed to, actively infected with, or recovered from COVID-19. Samples were obtained from the ongoing ImmuneRACE study (first 160 participants) and from 1,200 or so subjects provided by 6 global collaborators. The material from the prospective study consisted of cDNA or gDNA derived from T cells, B-cell-depleted T cells, or PBMCs. A de-identified subject ID, COVID-19 status, age in years and sex were almost always included in the sample metadata.

Study-wide conclusions, independent of this receptor: Clinical and demographic metadata were provided uncurated, with the amount varying by source and participant.

The collaborating institutions used their own protocols to collect whole blood in K2EDTA tubes. For TCRbeta analysis, collaborators shipped samples in one of three forms: frozen whole blood, isolated PBMCs, or DNA extracted from either of those sample types. The immunoSEQ Assay, a bias-controlled multiplex PCR, was used to amplify TCRbeta CDR3 regions from genomic DNA. As for the original processing: Nucleated cell counts per sample were estimated from amplification of reference gene primers within the assay. To quantify the absolute abundance of each unique TCRbeta CDR3 rearrangement, sequence reads were collapsed and filtered. For each sample, productive Simpson clonality was calculated as the square root of Simpson's diversity index over productive rearrangements. TCRdb took this table from immuneACCESS and kept in-frame rearrangements with V and J called. Such tables lack part of the clones; where checked against another copy, unresolved V genes explain under half of the gap, and the rest is unexplained. Clone size and V and J calls were adopted from that table, with D and trimming inferred from the DNA. This sample is represented by a few hundred thousand clones; around 88% of them were singletons. Of the sample, about 12% falls within the top ten clones.

The chain joins TRBV7-2 to TRBJ1-5, with the D segment identity uncertain. This receptor was obtained from a man older than 75 with acute or convalescent COVID-19. Sequenced: peripheral blood. The DNA sequence reads TGTGCCAGCAGCTTAGAGCCCAATCAGCCCCAGCATTTT. It is translated as CASSLEPNQPQHF.